This T cell receptor (beta chain) was documented in a study of beta chain features in type 1 diabetes. Every isolated RNA sample was fully reverse transcribed, so sequencing captured expressed TCRB transcripts. Repertoires were generated with immunoSEQ multiplex PCR, while TCRdb's copy carries only in-frame clones and drops some. The table includes a few hundred thousand clones, 25% to 35% detected once. Trimming removed 4 bases from V and 5 bases from J; junction bases left unmatched: 9. The CDR3 has 15 amino acids. Looked up from germline, CDR1 is SGHRS and CDR2 is YFSETQ. The J gene is TRBJ2-7, the V gene TRBV5-1, with TRBD1 matching over 10 bases. This sequence originates from a man in his thirties or forties in good health. The specimen sequenced was central memory CD4+ T cells from blood. CDR3 loop: CASSPYDRGRNEQYF. The CDR3 nucleotides are TGCGCCAGCAGCCCATACGACAGGGGGCGGAACGAGCAGTACTTC.